The rows below give T cell receptor beta chains drawn from one sample of a study of cytotoxic CD8 clonotypes in ibrutinib-treated CLL. The assay was immunoSEQ multiplex PCR, and TCRdb's table has in-frame clones only and misses some. Of roughly 300,000 clones in the sample, 65% to 85% were seen once. The source was PBMCs, collected at disease progression, from a patient treated with ibrutinib. These receptors originate from a human donor with chronic lymphocytic leukemia. Each CDR3 is given with its conserved first and last residue. D genes are given only for firm matches.

TRBD1 TRBJ2-6 TRBV18 CASSATNNPGQRCVLTF
. TRBJ2-7 TRBV4-2 CASSQDGTGTEQYF
. TRBJ2-2 TRBV19 CASSIFRGARSGLFF
TRBD2 TRBJ2-3 TRBV7-8 CASSFLAGYTDTQYF
. TRBJ1-2 TRBV10-1 CASSEWGSGGDYGYTF
. TRBJ2-3 TRBV7-9 CASSSGVPDTQYF
TRBD2 TRBJ2-2 TRBV19 CASSRRGDTGELFF
. TRBJ1-6 TRBV9 CASSVDGEARNSPLHF
. TRBJ2-7 TRBV7-2 CASSLVAEQGYEQYF
. TRBJ1-6 TRBV6-1 CASSEGRLHF
. TRBJ1-2 TRBV6-5 CASSYSPGIGYTF
TRBD2 TRBJ2-5 TRBV7-3 CASSPGLASGGGETQYF
. TRBJ2-7 TRBV28 CASSGVRQGPTYEQYF
. TRBJ2-7 TRBV11-1 CASSLLASYEQYF
. TRBJ2-5 TRBV27 CASSPRVLGETQYF
. TRBJ2-1 TRBV2 CASSGAVQFF
. TRBJ1-1 TRBV7-3 CASSLRLFTEAFF
. TRBJ2-7 TRBV4-3 CASSHEVGGYEQYF
TRBD2 TRBJ2-1 TRBV9 CASSVAAGGPSLNEQFF
TRBD2 TRBJ2-5 TRBV19 CASSKTGTSETQYF
. TRBJ1-2 TRBV15 CATSRGRTANYGYTF
TRBD1 TRBJ2-2 TRBV6-5 CASSFLDRATGELFF
TRBD2 TRBJ2-2 TRBV11-2 CASRRRTSGDTGELFF
TRBD1 TRBJ1-2 TRBV19 CASSIGTGSTF
. TRBJ2-2 TRBV25-1 CASSVLFGELFF
TRBD1 TRBJ1-2 TRBV6-1 CASDRGNYGYTF
. TRBJ1-2 TRBV6-5 CASSQGYGYTF